The sequence of this TCR beta chain was determined in a study of T cell responses to AZD1222 COVID-19 vaccine. Using immunoSEQ multiplex PCR, the repertoire was profiled, and TCRdb retains in-frame clones only, with some absent. The table lists around 110,000 clones, just over 85% of them singletons. This CDR3 comprises 13 residues. The germline gives CDR1 SNHLY, CDR2 FYNNEI. With 4 bases removed from V and 4 bases from J, the gap between germline ends came to 8 bases. This sequence was found in an adult in good health. The chain carries TRBV2 and TRBJ1-5, with D hard to call. The source was peripheral blood, collected on day 0 of AZD1222 vaccination. CDR3 amino acids: CASSAQGNQPQHF. As DNA, the CDR3 is TGTGCCAGCAGTGCTCAAGGGAATCAGCCCCAGCATTTT.